This TCR beta chain was captured in a study of cytotoxic CD8 clonotypes in ibrutinib-treated CLL (dated by TCRdb to about 2021). About the full investigation: The cohort had around twelve relapsed/refractory and under 16 treatment-naive patients; 17 to 18 were IGHV unmutated. Cryopreserved peripheral blood mononuclear cells were obtained prior to treatment, at the time of response, and at either disease progression or sustained remission. Responses were partial in some 24 patients and complete in 2; after median approximately 5.5 years follow-up, about 14 stayed in remission and 12 progressed. Response samples were obtained after a median of around eleven months of treatment, with a range of about 6 to 36 months. On average, each sample yielded around 230,000 productive templates and over 90,000 productive rearrangements. All remission and progressive disease samples were collected while patients were still receiving ibrutinib. Of the approximately 87 people in the trial, about 25 had longitudinal samples available. Broader findings and caveats from the paper: An increase in clonality was observed at ibrutinib response, with clonality remaining stable during sustained remission and falling back toward baseline at progression. Sampling times were not matched between patients in sustained remission and patients whose disease was progressing, and lymph node repertoires were not examined. Baseline clonality was found to be higher than that of age-matched healthy donors and was strongly correlated with circulating CD8+ T-cell counts. Public clonotypes were rare and either shrank or stayed stable during treatment, and the rise in clonality at ibrutinib response reflected expansion of private clonotypes.

For this clone: Its antigen has not been determined. The junction departs from germline at one end; a sequencing error may be responsible.

The goal of deep resolution MiSeq sequencing was a depth between 1 in 1 million and 1 in 200,000 T cells, and coverage averaged 10x per clonotype. TCR beta libraries were generated with the immunoSEQ hsTCRB Kit. As for the original processing: The data were analyzed with ImmunoSEQ Analyzer and ImmunoSEQ Data Assistant, and V, D and J gene assignments followed IMGT definitions. Clonality, which ranges from 0 to 1, was calculated as one minus the normalized Shannon entropy of productive rearrangement frequencies. Only overrepresented clonotypes making up at least 0.05% of the repertoire of each patient were included in the public clonotype analysis. Repertoires from about a dozen age-matched healthy donors in immuneACCESS were used as clonality controls. TCRdb obtained this table from immuneACCESS and retained in-frame rearrangements with V and J assigned. These tables miss some clones; where compared with another copy, unresolved V genes account for less than half of the shortfall, and the remainder is unexplained. That table supplies the V and J calls and clone size; D and trimming were determined from the DNA. This sample holds 20,000 to 30,000 clones; roughly 70% were observed only once. The ten largest clones capture 28% of the sample.

Explained via the paper, the time point label denotes: approximately 2 years on ibrutinib. Roughly 2 micrograms of genomic DNA were extracted from cryopreserved PBMCs for TCR beta library preparation. Longitudinal blood samples from CLL patients on ibrutinib monotherapy underwent high-throughput TCR beta sequencing. The patients took part in an open-label, single-center phase 2 trial of ibrutinib monotherapy. The CDR3, from cysteine to phenylalanine, totals 12 residues. Just the 36-base CDR3 DNA is kept, in frame starting at base 1. Sequences ENHRY (CDR1) and SYGVKD (CDR2) are obtained from the germline V gene.

Source: PBMCs, taken after 24 months of ibrutinib treatment. This chain is built from TRBV10-3 and TRBJ1-2, with 9 bases matching TRBD1. The receptor was derived from a human donor with chronic lymphocytic leukemia. The DNA sequence reads TGTGCCGTCAGACAGGGGGACTATGGCTACACCTTC. This codes for CAVRQGDYGYTF.